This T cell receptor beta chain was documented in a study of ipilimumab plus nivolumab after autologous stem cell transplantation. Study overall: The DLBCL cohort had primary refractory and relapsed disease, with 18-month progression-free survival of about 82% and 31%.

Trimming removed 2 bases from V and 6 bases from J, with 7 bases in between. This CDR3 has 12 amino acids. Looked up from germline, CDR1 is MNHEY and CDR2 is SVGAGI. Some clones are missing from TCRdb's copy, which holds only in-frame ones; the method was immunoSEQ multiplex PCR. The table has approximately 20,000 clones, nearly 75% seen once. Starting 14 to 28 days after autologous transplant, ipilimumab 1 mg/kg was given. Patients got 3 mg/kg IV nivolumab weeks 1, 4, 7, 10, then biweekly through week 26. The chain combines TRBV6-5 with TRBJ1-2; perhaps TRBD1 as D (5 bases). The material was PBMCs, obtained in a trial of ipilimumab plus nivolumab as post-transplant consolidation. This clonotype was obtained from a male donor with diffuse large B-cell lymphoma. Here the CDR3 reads CASSYQGDGYTF. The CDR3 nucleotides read TGTGCCAGCAGTTACCAGGGAGATGGCTACACCTTC.